This T cell receptor (beta chain) was sequenced in a study of blood T cell repertoires in COVID-19 (dated by TCRdb to about 2020). About the full investigation: Collaborator samples came from the United States, Italy and Spain and covered acute and convalescent phases of COVID-19. HLA class I and class II types, where available, came from metadata supplied by the sample provider rather than from assay-based typing. Samples came from the ongoing ImmuneRACE study (first 160 participants) plus 1,254 subjects from 6 global collaborators. The repertoires were released in a freely available public database meant as a resource for research on the immune response to SARS-CoV-2. The material from the prospective study consisted of cDNA or gDNA derived from T cells, B-cell-depleted T cells, or PBMCs. The dataset comprised deeply sampled blood TCRbeta repertoires from subjects exposed to, actively infected with, or recovered from COVID-19. Sample metadata almost always included a de-identified subject ID, COVID-19 status, age in years and sex.

V is pruned by 4 bases and J by 8 bases, leaving 8 bases of the junction without a gene match. The germline V gene encodes CDR1 SGHNT and CDR2 YYREEE (reference sequence). Reading from cysteine to phenylalanine, the CDR3 counts 14 amino acids. Kept here is only the CDR3 DNA, which spans 42 bases and is read in frame from base 1. Worth noting for this clone: Its target antigen remains unknown. Base qualities are not at hand, and no much larger clone is one base apart.

The immunoSEQ Assay, a bias-controlled multiplex PCR, was used to amplify TCRbeta CDR3 regions from genomic DNA. In the source study's methods: The number of nucleated cells in each sample was estimated by amplification of reference gene primers within the assay. Sequence reads were collapsed and filtered to measure the absolute abundance of every unique TCRbeta CDR3 rearrangement. For each sample, productive Simpson clonality was calculated by taking the square root of Simpson's diversity index across productive rearrangements. The table was pulled from immuneACCESS by TCRdb, which kept in-frame rearrangements only. Such tables lose some clones; where checked, under half of the loss comes from unresolved V genes, and the rest has no known cause. V and J calls and clone size are those listed in that table; D and trimming were worked out from the DNA. The sample table records 110,000 to 150,000 clones; 85% to 90% of these occur just once. The ten largest clones take up 2.5% to 3.5% of the sample.

Results and caveats for the whole study, not just this receptor: The amount of clinical and demographic metadata varied by source and participant and was provided uncurated.

Whole blood was collected in K2EDTA tubes by collaborating institutions according to the institutions' own protocols. For TCRbeta analysis, collaborators shipped samples as frozen whole blood, isolated PBMCs, or DNA extracted from either of those sample types. The sequence was obtained from a woman aged 55-69 years with active COVID-19. The source material was peripheral blood. Here the chain combines TRBV5-4 and TRBJ1-2; TRBD1 fits 10 bases in the junction. The CDR3 has the sequence CASSPGWDRGGYTF. Here is the DNA: TGTGCCAGCAGCCCCGGTTGGGACAGGGGAGGCTACACCTTC. Here the CDR3 is joined to the reference TRBV5-4 and TRBJ1-2 genes, and the full variable domain is: ETGVTQSPTHLIKTRGQQVTLRCSSQSGHNTVSWYQQALGQGPQFIFQYYREEENGRGNFPPRFSGLQFPNYSSELNVNALELDDSALYLCASSPGWDRGGYTFGSGTRLTVV.